This T cell receptor (beta chain) is from a study of shared clonotypes between healthy human individuals. Recent vaccinations or acute infections were absent in the healthy HIV-negative adult donors. Only Caucasian adults living in Nashville, Tennessee made up the donor group. Per the original data handling: Junction-only immunoSEQ sequences carried no quality scores, so filtering differed. Assay: immunoSEQ multiplex PCR; the TCRdb copy retains only in-frame clones and omits some. The D gene and trimming were derived from the DNA, and the V and J assignments and clone size from that table. The table records about 680,000 clones, 55% to 85% of them present only once. The CDR3 length is 16 residues. After removal of 4 bases from V and 2 bases from J, the junction contained 8 bases not matched to a gene. The germline V gene encodes CDR1 SGHNT and CDR2 YENEEA.

Material for sequencing was memory CD4+ T cells sorted from blood. Subset of the sample: CD45RA-negative fraction. This TCR was recovered from a woman in her 30s in good health. V is TRBV11-3 and J is TRBJ2-1; 7 bases fit TRBD2. The CDR3 coding sequence is TGTGCCAGCAGCTCCTCTAGCGGCTCTACCTACAATGAGCAGTTCTTC. Translation gives CASSSSSGSTYNEQFF.